This TCR beta chain was identified in a study of cytomegalovirus exposure and HLA in healthy donors. As concerns this clone: Its matching antigen is unknown.

Study-wide points: Many donors carried some public TCRs, although rarity characterized most TCR sequences.

The CDR3 loop spans 15 amino acids. The V end was cut by 2 bases, the J end by 6 bases, with 14 bases between. Germline loops: CDR1 MNHEY, CDR2 SMNVEV (reference sequence). The protocol was immunoSEQ multiplex PCR, while the TCRdb copy is restricted to in-frame clones and leaves out a portion. The sample yields a few hundred thousand clones, approximately 88% seen once. The sequencing sample was made of PBMCs. The clonotype comes from a young woman in good health and CMV-seropositive. The chain links TRBV27 to TRBJ2-1; no reliable D call. The CDR3 sequence: CASSLNYGVGNEQFF. CDR3 DNA sequence: TGTGCCAGCAGTTTAAACTACGGCGTTGGCAATGAGCAGTTCTTC.